This passage covers 2 T cell receptor beta chains from one sample sequenced in a study of T cell changes during pregnancy in multiple sclerosis. The protocol was immunoSEQ multiplex PCR, while the TCRdb copy is restricted to in-frame clones and leaves out a portion. The sample comprises tens of thousands of clones, about 93% of which are singletons, and roughly 0.45% rests with the top ten. This specimen consisted of CD4+ T cells from peripheral blood mononuclear cells, obtained in the second trimester of pregnancy. All receptors derive from a female donor with multiple sclerosis, enrolled in a pregnancy study.

This rearrangement joins TRBV13 to TRBJ1-1; 8 bases are shared with TRBD1. Losses at the gene ends were 5 bases for V and 5 bases for J; bases not matched to a gene: 7. This CDR3 is built from 14 residues. Germline CDR1 reads PRHDT; CDR2 reads FYEKMQ (reference sequence). CDR3 sequence: CASSTRTGLTEAFF. The CDR3 coding sequence is TGTGCCAGCAGCACTCGGACAGGGTTAACTGAAGCTTTCTTT. The whole variable domain, remainder taken from reference TRBV13 and TRBJ1-1, is AAGVIQSPRHLIKEKRETATLKCYPIPRHDTVYWYQQGPGQDPQFLISFYEKMQSDKGSIPDRFSAQQFSDYHSELNMSSLELGDSALYFCASSTRTGLTEAFFGQGTRLTVV.

The chain has TRBV4-3 and TRBJ2-5, with TRBD1 identical over 8 bases. Germline V gene data show CDR1 as LGHNA and CDR2 as YSLEER. The trim removed 1 base at V and 5 bases at J, leaving 9 bases unmatched. This CDR3 is 16 amino acids long. CDR3 nucleotides: TGCGCCAGCAGCCAAGGAACCGGGACAGGCTGGGAGACCCAGTACTTC. Translated, it gives CASSQGTGTGWETQYF.